The clone carrying this T cell receptor (beta chain) was found many times. Its matching antigen is unknown. CDR3 length: 17 amino acids. V lost 0 bases and J 0 bases, leaving 14 bases between the germline ends. CDR1 and CDR2 (germline): MNHEY, SVGEGT. The data originate from a study of CD8 T cells in ankylosing spondylitis. Whole-study findings and limits: Fewer than ten highly homologous variants made up a TCR beta motif that seemed to typify ankylosing spondylitis blood. Existing reports had already noted some motif variants in reactive arthritis synovial fluid and blood. From matched ankylosing spondylitis synovial fluid, disease-linked clones were reportedly recovered at significantly enriched levels.

Scientists made TCR beta libraries using quantitative 5'-RACE with molecular barcodes. TCRdb independently ran MiXCR on the 5' RACE reads; one entry per CDR3 protein. Of around 770,000 distinct CDR3 sequences in the sample, about 20% were seen once. The chain links TRBV6-2 or TRBV6-3 to TRBJ1-1; a possible D gene is TRBD1 (6 bases). The sequence was collected from a male donor with ankylosing spondylitis. Sequences were obtained from blood, either unsorted or a sorted T cell fraction (not recorded which). DNA for the CDR3: TGTGCCAGCAGTTACTCCCTTCGGACAGCGTTGAACACTGAAGCTTTCTTT. Translated: CASSYSLRTALNTEAFF.